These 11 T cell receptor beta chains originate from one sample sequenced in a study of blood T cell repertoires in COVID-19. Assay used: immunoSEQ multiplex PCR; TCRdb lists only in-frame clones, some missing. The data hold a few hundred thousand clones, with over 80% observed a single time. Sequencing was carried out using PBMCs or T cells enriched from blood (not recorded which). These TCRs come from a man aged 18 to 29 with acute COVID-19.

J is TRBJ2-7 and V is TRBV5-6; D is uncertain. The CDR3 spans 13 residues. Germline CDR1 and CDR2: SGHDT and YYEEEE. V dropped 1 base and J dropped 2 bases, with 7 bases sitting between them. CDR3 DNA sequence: TGTGCCAGCAGCTTGACGGGTCCCTACGAGCAGTACTTC. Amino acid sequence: CASSLTGPYEQYF.

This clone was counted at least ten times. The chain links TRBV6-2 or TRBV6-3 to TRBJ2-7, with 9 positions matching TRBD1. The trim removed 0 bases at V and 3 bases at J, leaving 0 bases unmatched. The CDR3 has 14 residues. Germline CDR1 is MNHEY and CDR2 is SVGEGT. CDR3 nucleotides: TGTGCCAGCAGTTACTCGACAGGGGGCTACGAGCAGTACTTC. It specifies CASSYSTGGYEQYF.

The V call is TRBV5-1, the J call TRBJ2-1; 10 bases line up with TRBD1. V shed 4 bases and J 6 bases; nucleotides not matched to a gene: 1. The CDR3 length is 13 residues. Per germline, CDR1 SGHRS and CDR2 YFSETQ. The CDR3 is CASSGTGVNEQFF. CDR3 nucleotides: TGCGCCAGCAGCGGGACAGGGGTCAATGAGCAGTTCTTC.

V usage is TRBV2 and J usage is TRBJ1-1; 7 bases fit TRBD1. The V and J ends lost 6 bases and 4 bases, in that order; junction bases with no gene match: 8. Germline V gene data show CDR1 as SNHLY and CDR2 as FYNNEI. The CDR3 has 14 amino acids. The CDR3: CASSPDRVPTEAFF. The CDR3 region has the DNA TGTGCCAGCAGCCCCGACAGGGTTCCCACTGAAGCTTTCTTT.

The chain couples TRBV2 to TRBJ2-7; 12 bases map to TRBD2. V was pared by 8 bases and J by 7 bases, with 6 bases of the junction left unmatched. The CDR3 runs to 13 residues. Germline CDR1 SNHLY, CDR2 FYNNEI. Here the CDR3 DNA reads TGTGCCAGCGAGACTAGCGGGAGTGGAGAGCAGTACTTC. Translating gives CASETSGSGEQYF. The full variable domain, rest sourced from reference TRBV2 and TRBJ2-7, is EPEVTQTPSHQVTQMGQEVILRCVPISNHLYFYWYRQILGQKVEFLVSFYNNEISEKSEIFDDQFSVERPDGSNFTLKIRSTKLEDSAMYFCASETSGSGEQYFGPGTRLTVT.

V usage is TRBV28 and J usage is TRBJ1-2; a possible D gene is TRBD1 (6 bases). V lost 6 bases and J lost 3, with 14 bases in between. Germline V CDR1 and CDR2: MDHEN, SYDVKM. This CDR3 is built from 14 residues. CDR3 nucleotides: TGTGCCAGCAGGCAGACAGGAACGTACTATGGCTACACCTTC. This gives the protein CASRQTGTYYGYTF.

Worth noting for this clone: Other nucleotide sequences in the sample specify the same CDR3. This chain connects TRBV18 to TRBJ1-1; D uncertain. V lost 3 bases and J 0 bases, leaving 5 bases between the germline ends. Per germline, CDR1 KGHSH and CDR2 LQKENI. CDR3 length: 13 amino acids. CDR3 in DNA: TGTGCCAGCTCACCCTCAGTGAACACTGAAGCTTTCTTT. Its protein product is CASSPSVNTEAFF.

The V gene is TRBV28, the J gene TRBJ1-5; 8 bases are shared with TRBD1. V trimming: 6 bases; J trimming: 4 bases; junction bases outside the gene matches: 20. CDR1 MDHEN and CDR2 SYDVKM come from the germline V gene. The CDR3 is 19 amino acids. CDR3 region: CASRNGARVDRGRNQPQHF. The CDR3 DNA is TGTGCCAGCAGAAATGGGGCTAGGGTCGACAGGGGTAGGAATCAGCCCCAGCATTTT. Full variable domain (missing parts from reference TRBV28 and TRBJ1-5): DVKVTQSSRYLVKRTGEKVFLECVQDMDHENMFWYRQDPGLGLRLIYFSYDVKMKEKGDIPEGYSVSREKKERFSLILESASTNQTSMYLCASRNGARVDRGRNQPQHFGDGTRLSIL.

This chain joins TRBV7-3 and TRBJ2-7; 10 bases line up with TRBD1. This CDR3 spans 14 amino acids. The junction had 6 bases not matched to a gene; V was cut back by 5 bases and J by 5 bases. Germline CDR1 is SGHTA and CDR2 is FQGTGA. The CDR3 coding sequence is TGTGCCAGCAGCCCGGGACAGGGGAGCCACGAGCAGTACTTC. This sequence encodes CASSPGQGSHEQYF.

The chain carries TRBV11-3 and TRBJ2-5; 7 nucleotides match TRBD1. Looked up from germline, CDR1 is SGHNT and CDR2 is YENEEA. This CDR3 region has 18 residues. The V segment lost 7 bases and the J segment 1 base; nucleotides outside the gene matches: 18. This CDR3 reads CASNLGTAETERQETQYF. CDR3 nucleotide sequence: TGTGCCAGCAACCTCGGGACAGCTGAGACTGAACGCCAAGAGACCCAGTACTTC.

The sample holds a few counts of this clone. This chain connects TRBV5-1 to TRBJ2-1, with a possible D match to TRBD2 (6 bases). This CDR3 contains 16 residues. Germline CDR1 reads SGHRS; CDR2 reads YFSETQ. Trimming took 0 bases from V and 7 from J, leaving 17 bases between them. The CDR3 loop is CASSLAGGDVNNEQFF. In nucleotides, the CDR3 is TGCGCCAGCAGCTTGGCCGGAGGGGACGTGAATAATGAGCAGTTCTTC.